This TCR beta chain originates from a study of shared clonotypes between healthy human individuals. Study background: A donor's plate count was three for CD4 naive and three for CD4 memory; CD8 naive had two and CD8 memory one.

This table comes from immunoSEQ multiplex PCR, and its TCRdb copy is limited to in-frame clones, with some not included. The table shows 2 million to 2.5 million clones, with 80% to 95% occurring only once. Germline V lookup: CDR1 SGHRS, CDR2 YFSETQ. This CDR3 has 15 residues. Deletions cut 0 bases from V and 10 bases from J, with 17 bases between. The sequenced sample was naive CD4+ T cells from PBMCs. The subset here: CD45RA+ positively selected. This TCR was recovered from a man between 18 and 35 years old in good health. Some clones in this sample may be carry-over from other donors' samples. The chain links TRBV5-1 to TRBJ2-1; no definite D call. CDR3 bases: TGCGCCAGCAGCTTGGATGGAGCCCGGACCCAGGAGCAGTTCTTC. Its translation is CASSLDGARTQEQFF.